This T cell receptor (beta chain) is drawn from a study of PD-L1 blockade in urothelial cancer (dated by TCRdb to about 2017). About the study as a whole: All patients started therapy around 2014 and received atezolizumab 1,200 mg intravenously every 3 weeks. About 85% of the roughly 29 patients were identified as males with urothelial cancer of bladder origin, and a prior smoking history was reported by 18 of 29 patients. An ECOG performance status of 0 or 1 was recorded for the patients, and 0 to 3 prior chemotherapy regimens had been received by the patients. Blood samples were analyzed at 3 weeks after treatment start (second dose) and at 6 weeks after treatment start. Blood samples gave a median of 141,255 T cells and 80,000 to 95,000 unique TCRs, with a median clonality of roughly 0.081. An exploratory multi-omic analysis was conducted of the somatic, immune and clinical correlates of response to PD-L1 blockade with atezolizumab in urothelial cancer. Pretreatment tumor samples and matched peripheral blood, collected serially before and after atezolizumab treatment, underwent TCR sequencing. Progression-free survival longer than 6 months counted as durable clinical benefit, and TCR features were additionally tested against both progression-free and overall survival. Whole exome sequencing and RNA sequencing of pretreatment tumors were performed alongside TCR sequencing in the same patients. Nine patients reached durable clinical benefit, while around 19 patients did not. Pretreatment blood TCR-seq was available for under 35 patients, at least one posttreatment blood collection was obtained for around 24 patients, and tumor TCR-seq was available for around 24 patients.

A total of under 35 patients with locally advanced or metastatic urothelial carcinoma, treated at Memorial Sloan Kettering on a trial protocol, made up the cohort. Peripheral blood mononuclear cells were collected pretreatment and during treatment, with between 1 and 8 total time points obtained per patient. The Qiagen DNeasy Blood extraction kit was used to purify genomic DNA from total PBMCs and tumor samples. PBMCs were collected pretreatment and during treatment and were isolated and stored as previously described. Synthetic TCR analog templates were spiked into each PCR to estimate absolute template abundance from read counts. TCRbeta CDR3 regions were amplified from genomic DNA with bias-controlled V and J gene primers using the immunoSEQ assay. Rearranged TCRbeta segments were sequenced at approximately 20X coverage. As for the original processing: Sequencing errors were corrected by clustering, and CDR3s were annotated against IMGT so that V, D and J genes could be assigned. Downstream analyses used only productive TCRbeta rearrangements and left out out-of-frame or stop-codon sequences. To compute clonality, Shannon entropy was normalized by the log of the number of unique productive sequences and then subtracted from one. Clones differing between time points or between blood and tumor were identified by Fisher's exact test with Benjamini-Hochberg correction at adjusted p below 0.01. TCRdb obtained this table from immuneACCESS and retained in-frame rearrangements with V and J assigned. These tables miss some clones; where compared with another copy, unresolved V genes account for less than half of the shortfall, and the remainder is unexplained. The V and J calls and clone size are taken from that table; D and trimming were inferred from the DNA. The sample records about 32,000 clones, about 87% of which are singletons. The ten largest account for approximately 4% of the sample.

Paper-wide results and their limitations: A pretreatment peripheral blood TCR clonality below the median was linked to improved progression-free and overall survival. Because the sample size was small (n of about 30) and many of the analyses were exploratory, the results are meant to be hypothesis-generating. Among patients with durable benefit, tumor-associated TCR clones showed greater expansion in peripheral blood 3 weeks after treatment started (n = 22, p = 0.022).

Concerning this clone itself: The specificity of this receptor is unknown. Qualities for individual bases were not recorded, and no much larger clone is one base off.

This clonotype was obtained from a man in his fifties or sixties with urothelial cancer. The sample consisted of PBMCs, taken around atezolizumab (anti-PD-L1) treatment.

The CDR3 sequence is CASSSFQPQHF. The DNA sequence follows: TGTGCCAGCAGTTCATTTCAGCCCCAGCATTTT. Recombination linked TRBV28 to TRBJ1-5; the D gene remains uncertain. Per the germline V gene, MDHEN is the CDR1 and SYDVKM is the CDR2. The CDR3 measures 11 amino acids from cysteine to phenylalanine. The kept DNA is CDR3 alone, 33 bases in frame from the first base. Trimming costs V 4 bases and J 6 bases, and their ends lie 4 bases apart. Where the CDR3 stops, the reference TRBV28 and TRBJ1-5 genes take over; the full variable domain is DVKVTQSSRYLVKRTGEKVFLECVQDMDHENMFWYRQDPGLGLRLIYFSYDVKMKEKGDIPEGYSVSREKKERFSLILESASTNQTSMYLCASSSFQPQHFGDGTRLSIL.